The rows below give T cell receptor beta chains drawn from one sample of a study of graft-versus-host responses after intestinal transplantation. Antigen specificity for these receptors is unknown. Some clones are missing from TCRdb's copy, which holds only in-frame ones; the method was immunoSEQ multiplex PCR. The sample shows just over 40,000 clones, approximately 95% of them seen only once. The specimen was unstimulated CD8+ T cells sorted from spleen or lymph node cells, collected before transplant. The receptors come from a human donor who was the organ donor for an intestinal transplant. Each CDR3 is given with its conserved first and last residue. D genes are given only for firm matches. Size is stated for part of the rows, as once, few or many counts, or as a class when the clone is expanded.

J gene	V gene	clone size	D gene	CDR3 protein	CDR3 DNA
TRBJ2-2	TRBV7-3	.	.	CASSSGTSVNTGELFF	TGTGCCAGCAGCTCCGGGACTTCGGTGAACACCGGGGAGCTGTTTTTT
TRBJ2-5	TRBV13	.	.	CASSPGHQETQYF	TGTGCCAGCAGCCCGGGACATCAAGAGACCCAGTACTTC
TRBJ2-2	TRBV9	.	.	CASSVGTDANTGELFF	TGTGCCAGCAGCGTAGGGACTGATGCGAACACCGGGGAGCTGTTTTTT
TRBJ2-1	TRBV5-4	.	.	CASSFTSNEQFF	TGTGCCAGCAGCTTTACTAGCAATGAGCAGTTCTTC
TRBJ1-5	TRBV4-1	.	TRBD1	CASSQDLGQGHQPQHF	TGCGCCAGCAGCCAAGATTTAGGACAGGGGCATCAGCCCCAGCATTTT
TRBJ2-1	TRBV11-1	few	.	CASSSGVSYNEQFF	TGTGCCAGCAGCTCGGGGGTCTCCTACAATGAGCAGTTCTTC
TRBJ2-7	TRBV13	few	TRBD1	CASSFLQGEEQYF	TGTGCCAGCAGCTTCCTACAGGGGGAAGAGCAGTACTTC
TRBJ2-7	TRBV4-3	.	TRBD2	CASSQDSGLSYEQYF	TGCGCCAGCAGCCAAGATTCGGGACTATCCTACGAGCAGTACTTC
TRBJ2-1	TRBV7-8	.	TRBD2	CASSLGTWGGNEQFF	TGTGCCAGCAGCTTAGGGACGTGGGGGGGGAATGAGCAGTTCTTC
TRBJ2-5	TRBV7-6	.	.	CASSSQDRGETQYF	TGTGCCAGCAGCTCCCAAGATCGAGGGGAGACCCAGTACTTC
TRBJ2-3	TRBV11-3	.	.	CASSRRADTQYF	TGTGCCAGCAGCCGAAGGGCAGATACGCAGTATTTT
TRBJ2-2	TRBV28	.	TRBD1	CASSQPDNSWTGLTGELFF	TGTGCCAGCAGCCAGCCCGACAACTCGTGGACAGGGCTCACCGGGGAGCTGTTTTTT
TRBJ2-3	TRBV5-1	.	TRBD2	CASRVTSGGVSTDTQYF	TGCGCCAGCCGAGTAACTAGCGGGGGGGTAAGCACAGATACGCAGTATTTT
TRBJ2-7	TRBV5-1	.	.	CASSLVWQGSSYEQYF	TGCGCCAGCAGCTTGGTTTGGCAGGGCAGCTCCTACGAGCAGTACTTC
TRBJ2-6	TRBV4-3	.	TRBD1	CASSQDITGQGGYGANVLTF	TGCGCCAGCAGCCAAGACATTACGGGACAGGGGGGATATGGGGCCAACGTCCTGACTTTC
TRBJ2-7	TRBV27	.	TRBD2	CASSLAGAPEQYF	TGTGCCAGCAGTTTGGCGGGAGCACCCGAGCAGTACTTC
TRBJ2-5	TRBV7-8	.	.	CASSLMRKTQYF	TGTGCCAGCAGCTTAATGCGGAAGACCCAGTACTTC
TRBJ2-3	TRBV15	.	.	CATSLGEADTQYF	TGTGCCACCAGCCTAGGAGAGGCAGATACGCAGTATTTT
TRBJ2-7	TRBV9	.	.	CASSPRTAPSYEQYF	TGTGCCAGCAGCCCCCGCACCGCACCCTCCTACGAGCAGTACTTC
TRBJ1-2	TRBV2	.	TRBD1	CASSDGQAPNGNYGHTF	TGTGCCAGCAGTGATGGACAGGCACCCAACGGTAACTATGGCCACACCTTC
TRBJ1-1	TRBV19	.	.	CASSIGTVNTEAFF	TGTGCCAGTAGTATAGGAACAGTCAACACTGAAGCTTTCTTT
TRBJ2-1	TRBV21-1	.	.	CASSKKGPGGNEQFF	TGTGCCAGCAGCAAAAAGGGGCCGGGGGGGAATGAGCAGTTCTTC
TRBJ2-3	TRBV5-6	.	.	CASSLSVRYTDTQYF	TGTGCCAGCAGCTTGTCAGTCAGGTACACAGATACGCAGTATTTT